The T cell receptor beta chain under discussion was sequenced for a study of T cell responses to AZD1222 COVID-19 vaccine. On this clone: Its antigen is currently unknown.

Measured with immunoSEQ multiplex PCR; TCRdb has only the in-frame clones, and not every one. The sample lists some 140,000 clones, 85% occurring once. Study results and limitations: Just a handful of AZD1222 recipients tested seropositive at baseline. Increased Spike-specific TCR breadth and depth were observed after two AZD1222 doses. Targeting of unmutated variant regions was reportedly seen in nearly half of spike-specific TCRs. Spike regions recognized by vaccine-associated CD4 TCRs spanned the protein, led by 160-218 and 743-854.

The sequence was collected from an adult who received the MenACWY meningococcal vaccine as a control. Sample: peripheral blood, taken 28 days after the second dose of the MenACWY control vaccine.

The CDR3 nucleotides read TGTGCCAGCAGCTTGTTGGCAGGGGGTGGAGTTACAGATACGCAGTATTTT. Translation gives CASSLLAGGGVTDTQYF. This chain connects TRBV5-4 to TRBJ2-3; 7 bases map to TRBD1. V dropped 1 base and J dropped 3; count of bases not matched to a gene: 11. This CDR3 spans 17 amino acids. From germline, CDR1 is SGHNT and CDR2 YYREEE (reference sequence).